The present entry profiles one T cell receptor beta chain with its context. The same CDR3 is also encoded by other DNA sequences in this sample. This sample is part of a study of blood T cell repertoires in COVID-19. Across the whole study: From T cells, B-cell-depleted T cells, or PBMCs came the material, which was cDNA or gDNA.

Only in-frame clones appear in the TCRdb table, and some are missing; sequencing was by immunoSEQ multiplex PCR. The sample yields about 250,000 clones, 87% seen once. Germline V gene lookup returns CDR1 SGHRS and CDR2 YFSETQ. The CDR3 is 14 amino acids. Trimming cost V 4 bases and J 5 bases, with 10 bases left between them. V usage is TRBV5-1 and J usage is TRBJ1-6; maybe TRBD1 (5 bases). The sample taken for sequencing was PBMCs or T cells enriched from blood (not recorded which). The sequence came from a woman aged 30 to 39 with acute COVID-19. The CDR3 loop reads CASSPDTNNSPLHF. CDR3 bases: TGCGCCAGCAGCCCGGACACTAATAATTCACCCCTCCACTTT.